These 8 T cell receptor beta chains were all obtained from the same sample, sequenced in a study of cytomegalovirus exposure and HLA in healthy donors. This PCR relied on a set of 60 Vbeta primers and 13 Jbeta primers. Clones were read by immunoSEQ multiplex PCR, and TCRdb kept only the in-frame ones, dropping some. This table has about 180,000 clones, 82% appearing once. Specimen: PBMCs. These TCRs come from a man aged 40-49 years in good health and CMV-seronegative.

In DNA form, the CDR3 reads TGTGCCAGCAGCTTAGCATCAGGGGCTCGGGAGCAGTACTTC. It specifies CASSLASGAREQYF. J is TRBJ2-7 and V is TRBV7-2, with D perhaps TRBD1 (6 bases). The V end lost 0 bases, the J end lost 7 bases, and 13 bases lay between the germline ends. Germline V gene lookup returns CDR1 SGHTA and CDR2 FQGNSA. The CDR3 has 14 residues.

The CDR3 region has the DNA TGTGCCAGCAGCTATTCTAGCGGTTCCACAGATACGCAGTATTTT. It encodes CASSYSSGSTDTQYF. V and J are TRBV9 and TRBJ2-3; 7 bases agree with TRBD2. V lost 4 bases to trimming and J lost 2 bases; unmatched junction nucleotides: 7. The CDR3 is made up of 15 amino acids. Germline-derived CDR1 and CDR2 are SGDLS and YYNGEE.

The CDR3 DNA reads TGCGCCAGCAGCCAAGATATTAACAGACAAGCTAACTATGGCTACACCTTC. This codes for CASSQDINRQANYGYTF. This chain uses TRBV4-3 with TRBJ1-2, with D unclear. The CDR3 covers 17 residues. The germline V gene encodes CDR1 LGHNA and CDR2 YSLEER. V gave up 0 bases and J gave up 0 bases, with 14 bases separating them.

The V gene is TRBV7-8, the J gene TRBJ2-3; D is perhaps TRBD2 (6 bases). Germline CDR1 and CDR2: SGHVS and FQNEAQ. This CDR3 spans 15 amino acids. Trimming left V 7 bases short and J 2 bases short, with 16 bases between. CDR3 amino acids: CASTRNSGNTDTQYF. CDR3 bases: TGTGCCAGCACCAGAAATAGCGGCAACACAGATACGCAGTATTTT.

The CDR3 nucleotides are TGCGCCAGCAGCCCAAGTAGACTAGCCTACAATGAGCAGTTCTTC. This sequence encodes CASSPSRLAYNEQFF. The V gene is TRBV4-3, the J gene TRBJ2-1; tentatively, D is TRBD2 (6 bases). The length of the CDR3 is 15 residues. Germline CDR1 and CDR2: LGHNA and YSLEER. Trimming left V 4 bases short and J 2 bases short, with 12 bases between.

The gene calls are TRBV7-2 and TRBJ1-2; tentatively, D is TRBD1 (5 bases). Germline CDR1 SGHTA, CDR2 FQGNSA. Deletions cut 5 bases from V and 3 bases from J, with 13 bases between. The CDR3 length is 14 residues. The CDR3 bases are TGTGCCAGCAGCACAGAAGGGGTACACTATGGCTACACCTTC. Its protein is CASSTEGVHYGYTF.

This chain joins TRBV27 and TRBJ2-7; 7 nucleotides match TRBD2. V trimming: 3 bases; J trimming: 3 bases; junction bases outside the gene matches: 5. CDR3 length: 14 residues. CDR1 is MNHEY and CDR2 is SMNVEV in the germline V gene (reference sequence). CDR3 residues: CASSFASGIYEQYF. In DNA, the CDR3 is TGTGCCAGCAGTTTCGCCAGCGGGATCTACGAGCAGTACTTC.

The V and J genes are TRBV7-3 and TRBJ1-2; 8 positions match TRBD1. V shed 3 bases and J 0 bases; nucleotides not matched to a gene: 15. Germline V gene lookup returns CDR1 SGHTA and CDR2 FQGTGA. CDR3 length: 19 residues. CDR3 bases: TGTGCCAGCAGCTTGGAGCCAGGGGGCGGGGGAATTCCTAACTATGGCTACACCTTC. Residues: CASSLEPGGGGIPNYGYTF.